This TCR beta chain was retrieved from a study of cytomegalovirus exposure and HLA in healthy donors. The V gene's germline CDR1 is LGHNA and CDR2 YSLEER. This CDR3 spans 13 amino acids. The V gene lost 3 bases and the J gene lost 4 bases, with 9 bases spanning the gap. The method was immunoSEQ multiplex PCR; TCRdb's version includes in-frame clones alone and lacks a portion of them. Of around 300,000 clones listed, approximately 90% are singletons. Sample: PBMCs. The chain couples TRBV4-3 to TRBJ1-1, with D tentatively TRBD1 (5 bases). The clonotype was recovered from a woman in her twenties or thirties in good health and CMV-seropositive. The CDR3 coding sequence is TGCGCCAGCAGCCACCGGGGGGGCACTGAAGCTTTCTTT. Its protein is CASSHRGGTEAFF.